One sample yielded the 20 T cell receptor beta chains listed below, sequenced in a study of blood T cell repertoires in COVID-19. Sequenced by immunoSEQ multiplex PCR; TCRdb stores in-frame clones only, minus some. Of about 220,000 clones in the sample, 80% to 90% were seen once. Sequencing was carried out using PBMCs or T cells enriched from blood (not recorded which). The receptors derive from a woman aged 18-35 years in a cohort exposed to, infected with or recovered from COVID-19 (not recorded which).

CDR3 nucleotides: TGTGCCTGGAGTGTTGCGAGCTCCTATAATTCACCCCTCCACTTT. Its translation is CAWSVASSYNSPLHF. This chain joins TRBV30 and TRBJ1-6; D is unclear. Germline values: CDR1 GTSNPN, CDR2 SVGIG (reference sequence). V lost 0 bases to trimming and J lost 0 bases, with 6 bases between them. The CDR3 has 15 residues.

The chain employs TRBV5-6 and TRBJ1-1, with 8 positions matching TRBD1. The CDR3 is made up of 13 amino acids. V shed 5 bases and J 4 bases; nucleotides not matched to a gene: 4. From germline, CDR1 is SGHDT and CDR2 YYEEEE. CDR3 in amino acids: CASSSTGGTEAFF. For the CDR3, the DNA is TGTGCCAGCAGTTCTACAGGGGGCACTGAAGCTTTCTTT.

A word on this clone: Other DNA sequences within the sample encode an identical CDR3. CDR3 nucleotide sequence: TGTGCCAGCAGCTTAGGGAGCAGCACAGATACGCAGTATTTT. Amino acids: CASSLGSSTDTQYF. The rearrangement uses TRBV7-9 and TRBJ2-3; no clear D. The length of the CDR3 is 14 residues. V was shortened by 1 base and J by 0 bases, with 5 bases between the two germline ends. The V gene's germline CDR1 is SEHNR and CDR2 FQNEAQ (reference sequence). Drawing the rest from reference TRBV7-9 and TRBJ2-3, the complete variable domain is DTGVSQNPRHKITKRGQNVTFRCDPISEHNRLYWYRQTLGQGPEFLTYFQNEAQLEKSRLLSDRFSAERPKGSFSTLEIQRTEQGDSAMYLCASSLGSSTDTQYFGPGTRLTVL.

The CDR3 protein is CATTAGVGGPLIQYF. The CDR3 nucleotides read TGTGCCACCACCGCGGGGGTGGGGGGGCCCCTGATTCAGTACTTC. The chain employs TRBV15 and TRBJ2-4; D possibly corresponds to TRBD2 (7 bases). Germline CDR1 reads LNHNV; CDR2 reads YYDKDF (reference sequence). The CDR3 totals 15 residues. V lost 7 bases and J 10 bases, leaving 23 bases between the germline ends.

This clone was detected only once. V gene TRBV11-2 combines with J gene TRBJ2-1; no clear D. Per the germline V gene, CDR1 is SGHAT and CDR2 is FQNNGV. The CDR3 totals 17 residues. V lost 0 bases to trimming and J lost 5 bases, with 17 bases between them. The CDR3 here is CASSLDQGRYVNNEQFF. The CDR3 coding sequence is TGTGCCAGCAGCTTAGATCAAGGCAGGTACGTGAACAATGAGCAGTTCTTC.

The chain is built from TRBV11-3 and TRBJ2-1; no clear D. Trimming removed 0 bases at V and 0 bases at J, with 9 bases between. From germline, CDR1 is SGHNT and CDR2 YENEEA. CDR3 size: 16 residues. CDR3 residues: CASSLDMSRSYNEQFF. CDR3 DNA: TGTGCCAGCAGCTTAGATATGTCCCGCTCCTACAATGAGCAGTTCTTC.

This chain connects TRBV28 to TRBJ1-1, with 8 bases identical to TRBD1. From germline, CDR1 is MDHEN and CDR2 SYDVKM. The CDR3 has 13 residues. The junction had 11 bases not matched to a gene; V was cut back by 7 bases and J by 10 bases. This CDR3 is CASKFGQGGGAFF. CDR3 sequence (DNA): TGTGCCAGCAAGTTCGGACAGGGTGGAGGAGCTTTCTTT.

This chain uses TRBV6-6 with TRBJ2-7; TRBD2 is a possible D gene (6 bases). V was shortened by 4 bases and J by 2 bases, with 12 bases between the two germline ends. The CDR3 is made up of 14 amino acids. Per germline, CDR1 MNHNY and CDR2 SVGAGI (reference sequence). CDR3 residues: CASSWGDGTYEQYF. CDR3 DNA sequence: TGTGCCAGCAGTTGGGGGGACGGGACCTACGAGCAGTACTTC.

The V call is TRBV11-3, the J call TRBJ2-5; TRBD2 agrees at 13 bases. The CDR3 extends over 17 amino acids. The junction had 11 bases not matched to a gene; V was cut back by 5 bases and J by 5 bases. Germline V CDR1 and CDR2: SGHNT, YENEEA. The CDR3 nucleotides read TGTGCCAGCAGCCCAATGACTAGCGGGAGGTCCCAGGAGACCCAGTACTTC. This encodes CASSPMTSGRSQETQYF.

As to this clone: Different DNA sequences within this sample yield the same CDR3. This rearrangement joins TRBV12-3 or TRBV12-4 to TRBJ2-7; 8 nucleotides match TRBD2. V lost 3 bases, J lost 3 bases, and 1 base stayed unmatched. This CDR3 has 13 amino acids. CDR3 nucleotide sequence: TGTGCCAGCAGTTTGGCGGGAGGCTACGAGCAGTACTTC. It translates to CASSLAGGYEQYF.

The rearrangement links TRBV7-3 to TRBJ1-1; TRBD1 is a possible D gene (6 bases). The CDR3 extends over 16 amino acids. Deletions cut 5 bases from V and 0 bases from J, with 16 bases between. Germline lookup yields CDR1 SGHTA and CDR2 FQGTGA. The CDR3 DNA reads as TGTGCCAGCAGCCCCACGGGGGGCTCCATGAACACTGAAGCTTTCTTT. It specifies CASSPTGGSMNTEAFF.

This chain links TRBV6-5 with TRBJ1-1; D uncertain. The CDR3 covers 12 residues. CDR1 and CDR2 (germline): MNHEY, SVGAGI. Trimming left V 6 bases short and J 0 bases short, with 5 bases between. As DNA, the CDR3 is TGTGCCAGCAGGCTATTGAACACTGAAGCTTTCTTT. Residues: CASRLLNTEAFF.

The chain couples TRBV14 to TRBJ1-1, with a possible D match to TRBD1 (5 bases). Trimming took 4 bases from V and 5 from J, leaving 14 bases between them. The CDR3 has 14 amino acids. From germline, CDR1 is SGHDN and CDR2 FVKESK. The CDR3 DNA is TGTGCCAGCAGCCCTTTGATCGGGGGGACTGAAGCTTTCTTT. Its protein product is CASSPLIGGTEAFF.

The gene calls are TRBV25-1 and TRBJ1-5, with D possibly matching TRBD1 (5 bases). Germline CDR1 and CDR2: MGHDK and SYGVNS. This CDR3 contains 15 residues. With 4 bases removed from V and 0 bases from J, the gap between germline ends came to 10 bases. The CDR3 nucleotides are TGTGCCAGCAGTGCGGGGGGGTTTAGCAATCAGCCCCAGCATTTT. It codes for CASSAGGFSNQPQHF.

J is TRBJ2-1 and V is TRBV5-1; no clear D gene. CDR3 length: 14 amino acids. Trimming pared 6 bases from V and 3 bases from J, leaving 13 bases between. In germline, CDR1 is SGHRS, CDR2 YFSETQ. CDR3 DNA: TGCGCCAGCACCCCGTCTTCAGGCTACAATGAGCAGTTCTTC. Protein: CASTPSSGYNEQFF. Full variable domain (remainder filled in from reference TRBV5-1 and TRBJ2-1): KAGVTQTPRYLIKTRGQQVTLSCSPISGHRSVSWYQQTPGQGLQFLFEYFSETQRNKGNFPGRFSGRQFSNSRSEMNVSTLELGDSALYLCASTPSSGYNEQFFGPGTRLTVL.

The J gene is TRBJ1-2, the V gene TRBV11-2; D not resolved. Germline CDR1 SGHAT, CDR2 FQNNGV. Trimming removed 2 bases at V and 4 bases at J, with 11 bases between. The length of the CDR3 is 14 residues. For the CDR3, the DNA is TGTGCCAGCAGCTTACGCGACACCGGCTATGGCTACACCTTC. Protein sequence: CASSLRDTGYGYTF.

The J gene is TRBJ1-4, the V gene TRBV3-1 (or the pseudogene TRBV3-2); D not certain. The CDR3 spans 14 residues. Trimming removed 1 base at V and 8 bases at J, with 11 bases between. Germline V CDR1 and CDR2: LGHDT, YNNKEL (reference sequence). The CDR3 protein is CASSQGSLEEKLFF. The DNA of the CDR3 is TGTGCCAGCAGCCAAGGAAGTTTAGAGGAAAAACTGTTTTTT.

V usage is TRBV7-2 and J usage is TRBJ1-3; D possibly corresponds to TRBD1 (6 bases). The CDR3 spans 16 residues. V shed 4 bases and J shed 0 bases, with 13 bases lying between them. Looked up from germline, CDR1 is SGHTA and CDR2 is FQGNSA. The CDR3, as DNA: TGTGCCAGCAGCTCCCGGACAGTCAGCTCTGGAAACACCATATATTTT. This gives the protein CASSSRTVSSGNTIYF.

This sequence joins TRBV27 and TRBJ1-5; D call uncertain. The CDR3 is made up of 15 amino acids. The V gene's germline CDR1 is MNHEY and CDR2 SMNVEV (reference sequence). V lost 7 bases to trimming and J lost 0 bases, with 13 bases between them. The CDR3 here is CASTPRYDSNQPQHF. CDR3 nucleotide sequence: TGTGCCAGCACCCCGAGGTACGATAGCAATCAGCCCCAGCATTTT.

The CDR3 region is CASSIQISYEQYF. DNA of the CDR3: TGTGCCAGTAGTATTCAGATCAGCTACGAGCAGTACTTC. The chain uses TRBV19 and TRBJ2-7; D remains unclear. The length of the CDR3 is 13 residues. Germline V gene data show CDR1 as LNHDA and CDR2 as SQIVND (reference sequence). Trimming stripped 3 bases from V and 3 bases from J, with 9 bases between.